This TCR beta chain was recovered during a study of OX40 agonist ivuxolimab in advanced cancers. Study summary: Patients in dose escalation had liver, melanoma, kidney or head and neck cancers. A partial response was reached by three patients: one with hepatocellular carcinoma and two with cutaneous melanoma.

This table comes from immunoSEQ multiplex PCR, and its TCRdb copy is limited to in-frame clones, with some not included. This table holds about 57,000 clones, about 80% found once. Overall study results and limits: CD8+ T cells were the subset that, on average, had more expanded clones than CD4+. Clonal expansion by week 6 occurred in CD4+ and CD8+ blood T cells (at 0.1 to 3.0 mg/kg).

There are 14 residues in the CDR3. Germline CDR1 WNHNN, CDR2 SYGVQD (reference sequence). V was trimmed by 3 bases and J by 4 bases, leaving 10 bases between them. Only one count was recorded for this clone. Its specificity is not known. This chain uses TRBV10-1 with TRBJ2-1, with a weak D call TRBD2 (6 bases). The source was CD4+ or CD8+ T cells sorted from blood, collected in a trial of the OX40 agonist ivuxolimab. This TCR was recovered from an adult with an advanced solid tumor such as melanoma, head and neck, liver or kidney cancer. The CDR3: CASSDKEGYNEQFF. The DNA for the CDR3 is TGCGCCAGCAGTGACAAGGAGGGGTACAATGAGCAGTTCTTC.